This TCR beta chain was identified in a study of cytomegalovirus exposure and HLA in healthy donors. Background on the study: As an earlier analysis found, around 200 million T cells yielded over 95 million unique TCR beta sequences. Of the donors genotyped, some 400 in all, 81% fell in the Caucasian-associated ancestry cluster.

PCR amplification relied on 60 Vbeta primers (plus 13 Jbeta primers). The table came from immunoSEQ multiplex PCR; TCRdb's copy has only in-frame clones and leaves some out. The sample includes 150,000 or so clones. Study-level results: In presence/absence analyses, roughly uniform sequencing depth across donors was assumed.

Comments on this clone: Its antigen is not identified.

Input material: PBMCs. This TCR came from a woman aged 50 to 60 in good health and CMV-seronegative.

The CDR3: CASSLGGLHDFLSTDTQYF. The CDR3 region has the DNA TGCGCCAGCAGCTTGGGGGGACTACACGACTTCCTTAGCACAGATACGCAGTATTTT. The genes are TRBV5-1 and TRBJ2-3; 7 bases are a match to TRBD2. This CDR3 comprises 19 residues. Germline CDR1 is SGHRS and CDR2 is YFSETQ. Losses at the gene ends were 0 bases for V and 0 bases for J; bases not matched to a gene: 13.